The 10 T cell receptor beta chains given below trace back to one sample, sequenced in a study of blood T cell repertoires in COVID-19. Sequencing used immunoSEQ multiplex PCR; TCRdb keeps in-frame clones, though not all of them. This sample has 25,000 to 30,000 clones, with around 90% found just once. Material for sequencing was peripheral blood. Source of these receptors: a woman aged 60 to 75 with active COVID-19.

This chain uses TRBV11-3 with TRBJ2-2; TRBD1 agrees at 7 bases. After removal of 1 base from V and 5 bases from J, the junction contained 1 base not matched to a gene. Looked up from germline, CDR1 is SGHNT and CDR2 is YENEEA. This CDR3 spans 14 amino acids. CDR3 amino acids: CASSLVQGTGELFF. The CDR3 DNA reads TGTGCCAGCAGCTTAGTACAGGGGACCGGGGAGCTGTTTTTT.

The J gene is TRBJ2-3, the V gene TRBV6-5, with D possibly being TRBD2 (5 bases). The CDR3 spans 14 residues. Trimming left V 6 bases short and J 4 bases short, with 14 bases between. Germline loops: CDR1 MNHEY, CDR2 SVGAGI. This CDR3 is CASSRGVEADTQYF. In DNA, the CDR3 is TGTGCCAGCAGCAGAGGAGTGGAGGCAGATACGCAGTATTTT.

The chain has TRBV6-1 and TRBJ1-2; 10 nucleotides align to TRBD1. This CDR3 comprises 18 residues. The germline CDR1 and CDR2 sequences are MNHNS and SASEGT. V shed 3 bases and J 7 bases; nucleotides not matched to a gene: 17. CDR3 amino acids: CASSETGTGAASSSGYTF. In DNA form, the CDR3 reads TGTGCCAGCAGTGAGACCGGGACAGGGGCCGCCTCTTCCTCTGGCTACACCTTC.

This chain connects TRBV25-1 to TRBJ1-6, with D uncertain. The germline gives CDR1 MGHDK, CDR2 SYGVNS. The CDR3 length is 12 residues. V lost 6 bases and J 9 bases, leaving 9 bases between the germline ends. The CDR3 nucleotides read TGTGCCAGCAGCCTGAGCTCTTCACCCCTCCACTTT. Protein: CASSLSSSPLHF.

This clone was detected once. The rearrangement links TRBV5-4 to TRBJ1-1; 7 bases line up with TRBD1. Trimming at V came to 4 bases and at J to 4 bases, leaving 7 bases not matched to a gene. This CDR3 region has 14 residues. The germline CDR1 and CDR2 sequences are SGHNT and YYREEE (reference sequence). In DNA form, the CDR3 reads TGTGCCAGCAGCATCCCCCAGGGGGGCACTGAAGCTTTCTTT. Amino acids: CASSIPQGGTEAFF.

The chain links TRBV11-2 to TRBJ2-5, with 8 bases that match TRBD2. V lost 5 bases, J lost 4 bases, and 12 bases stayed unmatched. The germline V gene encodes CDR1 SGHAT and CDR2 FQNNGV. The CDR3 spans 16 residues. The CDR3 DNA sequence: TGTGCCAGCAGCAGAAATAGCGGGGCAGTCGGAGAGACCCAGTACTTC. Amino acids: CASSRNSGAVGETQYF.

The genes are TRBV27 and TRBJ1-2, with 7 bases that match TRBD1. This CDR3 is 18 amino acids long. Unmatched junction bases numbered 17, after V lost 7 bases and J lost 0 bases. CDR1 is MNHEY, CDR2 SMNVEV, per germline (reference sequence). The CDR3 reads CASTKLSPGQGANYGYTF. The DNA of the CDR3 is TGTGCCAGCACCAAATTATCCCCCGGGCAGGGGGCTAACTATGGCTACACCTTC.

The rearrangement links TRBV19 to TRBJ1-2, with 11 bases aligning to TRBD1. CDR1 is LNHDA and CDR2 is SQIVND in the germline V gene (reference sequence). The CDR3 runs 15 residues. V shed 4 bases, J shed 4 bases, and the junction held 5 bases outside the gene matches. CDR3 DNA: TGTGCCAGTAGTACCGGACAGGGGGCCTCCTATGGCTACACCTTC. This sequence encodes CASSTGQGASYGYTF.

V usage is TRBV24-1 and J usage is TRBJ2-7, with D possibly TRBD2 on 5 matching bases. Looked up from germline, CDR1 is KGHDR and CDR2 is SFDVKD. Trimming stripped 7 bases from V and 6 bases from J, with 15 bases between. The CDR3 totals 13 residues. CDR3 nucleotide sequence: TGTGCCACCAGGTCTCCGGGGATTTCCGAGCAGTACTTC. It specifies CATRSPGISEQYF.

The chain combines TRBV9 with TRBJ2-1; TRBD2 agrees at 9 bases. CDR1 and CDR2 from the germline V gene are SGDLS and YYNGEE. The CDR3 is 15 amino acids. Trimming took 0 bases from V and 6 from J; bases not matched to a gene: 4. The CDR3 nucleotides read TGTGCCAGCAGCGTAGGACTAGCGGCCTCCAATGAGCAGTTCTTC. Protein: CASSVGLAASNEQFF.